This TCR beta chain originates from a study of cytomegalovirus exposure and HLA in healthy donors. Study-wide results and caveats: The tendency of first-cohort TCR clusters to co-occur in the roughly 110 validation repertoires emerged from a later analysis.

Here immunoSEQ multiplex PCR was the method, and the copy in TCRdb shows in-frame clones only, minus some. The data hold 100,000 to 150,000 clones, with almost 90% observed a single time. The 120-subject validation cohort, separate from the approximately 670-subject first cohort, included the donors. This CDR3 has 15 amino acids. Looked up from germline, CDR1 is WNHNN and CDR2 is SYGVQD (reference sequence). V gave up 3 bases and J gave up 3 bases; unmatched junction bases: 7. A word on this clone: The antigen remains undetermined.

Sequenced sample: PBMCs. This receptor was identified in a man aged 25 to 40 in good health and CMV-seronegative. This sequence joins TRBV10-1 and TRBJ2-7; TRBD1 matches 8 bases. CDR3 in amino acids: CASSDLRRGRYEQYF. The DNA for the CDR3 is TGCGCCAGCAGTGATTTGCGCAGGGGGCGCTACGAGCAGTACTTC.